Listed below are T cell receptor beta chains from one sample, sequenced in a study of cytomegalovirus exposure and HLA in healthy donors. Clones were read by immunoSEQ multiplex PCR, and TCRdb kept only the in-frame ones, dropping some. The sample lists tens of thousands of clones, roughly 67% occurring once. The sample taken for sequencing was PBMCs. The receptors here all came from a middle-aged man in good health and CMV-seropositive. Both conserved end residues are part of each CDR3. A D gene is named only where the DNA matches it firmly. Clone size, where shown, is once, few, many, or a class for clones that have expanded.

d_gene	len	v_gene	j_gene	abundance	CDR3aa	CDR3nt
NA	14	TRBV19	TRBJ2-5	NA	CASSPGSSGETQYF	TGTGCCAGTAGCCCAGGATCCTCTGGGGAGACCCAGTACTTC
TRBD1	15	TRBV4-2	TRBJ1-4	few	CASSHPGGANEKLFF	TGTGCCAGCAGCCATCCAGGGGGCGCGAATGAAAAACTGTTTTTT
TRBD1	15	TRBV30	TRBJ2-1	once	CAWRNDREGYPEQFF	TGTGCCTGGAGAAATGACAGGGAAGGATACCCTGAGCAGTTCTTC
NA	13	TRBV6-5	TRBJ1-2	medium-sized	CATRPTANYGYTF	TGTGCCACCCGACCAACAGCTAACTATGGCTACACCTTC
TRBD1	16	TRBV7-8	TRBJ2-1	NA	CASSVPGQGNYNEQFF	TGTGCCAGCAGCGTACCGGGACAGGGAAACTACAATGAGCAGTTCTTC
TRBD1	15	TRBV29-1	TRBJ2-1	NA	CSVGNSAGGLNEQFF	TGCAGCGTTGGAAATTCGGCAGGGGGCTTGAATGAGCAGTTCTTC
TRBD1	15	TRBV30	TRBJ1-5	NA	CAWSAGQGAWQPQHF	TGTGCCTGGAGCGCCGGACAGGGGGCTTGGCAGCCCCAGCATTTT
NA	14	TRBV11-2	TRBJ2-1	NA	CASSLAGTYNEQFF	TGTGCCAGCAGCTTAGCAGGAACCTACAATGAGCAGTTCTTC
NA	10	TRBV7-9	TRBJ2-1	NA	CASLPDEQFF	TGTGCCAGCCTTCCGGATGAGCAGTTCTTC
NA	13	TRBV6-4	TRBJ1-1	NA	CASSYGSNTEAFF	TGTGCCAGCAGTTACGGGTCAAACACTGAAGCTTTCTTT
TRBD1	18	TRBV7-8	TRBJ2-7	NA	CASSHLGTAITGPIEQYF	TGTGCCAGCAGCCACCTCGGGACAGCGATTACCGGTCCGATCGAGCAGTACTTC
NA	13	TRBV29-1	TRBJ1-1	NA	CSVGSQMNTEAFF	TGCAGCGTTGGGAGTCAAATGAACACTGAAGCTTTCTTT
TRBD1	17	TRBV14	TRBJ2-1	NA	CASSQDPTGGSYNEQFF	TGTGCCAGCAGCCAAGATCCGACAGGGGGCTCCTACAATGAGCAGTTCTTC
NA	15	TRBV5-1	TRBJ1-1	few	CASSEQTVADTEAFF	TGCGCCAGCAGCGAACAGACAGTAGCGGACACTGAAGCTTTCTTT
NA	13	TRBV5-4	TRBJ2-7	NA	CASSPRQAAEQYF	TGTGCCAGCAGCCCCCGGCAGGCCGCCGAGCAGTACTTC
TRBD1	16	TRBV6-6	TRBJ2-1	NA	CASSYTRGGRYNEQFF	TGTGCCAGCAGTTACACGAGAGGGGGCAGATACAATGAGCAGTTCTTC
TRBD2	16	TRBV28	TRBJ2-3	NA	CASSLGTSGYTDTQYF	TGTGCCAGCAGTTTAGGGACTAGCGGTTACACAGATACGCAGTATTTT
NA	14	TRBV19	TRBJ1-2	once	CASSIYTANYGYTF	TGTGCCAGTAGTATCTATACAGCTAACTATGGCTACACCTTC
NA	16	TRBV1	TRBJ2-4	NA	CTPGTSGRRAKNIQYF	TGCACCCCCGGGACTAGCGGGAGGAGAGCCAAAAACATTCAGTACTTC
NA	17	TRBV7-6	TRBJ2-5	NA	CASTFGDTEWRKETQYF	TGTGCCAGCACCTTTGGGGACACGGAGTGGCGGAAAGAGACCCAGTACTTC
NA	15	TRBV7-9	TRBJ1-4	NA	CASSTPGWLNEKLFF	TGTGCCAGCAGCACGCCAGGGTGGCTTAATGAAAAACTGTTTTTT
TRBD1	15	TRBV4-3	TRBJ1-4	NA	CASSQGQGLNEKLFF	TGCGCCAGCAGCCAAGGACAGGGGTTAAACGAAAAACTGTTTTTT
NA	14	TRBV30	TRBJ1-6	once	CAWSVTAGNSPLHF	TGTGCCTGGAGTGTAACTGCGGGAAATTCACCCCTCCACTTT
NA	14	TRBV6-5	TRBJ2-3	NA	CASSPPGTLGTQYF	TGTGCCAGCAGCCCCCCTGGGACTCTGGGTACGCAGTATTTT
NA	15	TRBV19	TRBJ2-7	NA	CASSIKLGQLYEQYF	TGTGCCAGTAGTATTAAACTCGGACAGCTCTACGAGCAGTACTTC
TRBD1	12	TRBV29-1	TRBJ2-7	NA	CSVGQGASEQYF	TGCAGCGTTGGACAGGGGGCCAGCGAGCAGTACTTC
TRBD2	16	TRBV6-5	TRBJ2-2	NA	CASSYSNLAGAGELFF	TGTGCCAGCAGTTACTCCAACCTAGCGGGGGCCGGGGAGCTGTTTTTT
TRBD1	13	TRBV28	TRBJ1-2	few	CASRPGGADGYTF	TGTGCCAGCAGACCAGGGGGCGCTGATGGCTACACCTTC
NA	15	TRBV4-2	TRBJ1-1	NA	CASSQDPEGNTEAFF	TGTGCCAGCAGCCAAGATCCGGAGGGGAACACTGAAGCTTTCTTT
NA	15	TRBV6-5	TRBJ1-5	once	CASSSVRASNQPQHF	TGTGCCAGCAGCTCTGTCAGGGCTAGCAATCAGCCCCAGCATTTT
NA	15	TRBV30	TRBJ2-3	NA	CAWSVPGLGTDTQYF	TGTGCCTGGAGTGTGCCAGGGTTGGGCACAGATACGCAGTATTTT
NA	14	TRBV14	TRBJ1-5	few	CASSRGQGNQPQHF	TGTGCCAGCAGCCGGGGACAAGGCAATCAGCCCCAGCATTTT
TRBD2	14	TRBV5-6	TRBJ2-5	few	CASSLLAGDETQYF	TGTGCCAGCAGCTTGTTAGCGGGGGACGAGACCCAGTACTTC
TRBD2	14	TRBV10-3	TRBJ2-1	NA	CAIGRSGTYNEQFF	TGTGCCATCGGTAGGAGCGGGACCTACAATGAGCAGTTCTTC
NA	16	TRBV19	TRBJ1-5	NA	CASSAQRQIANQPQHF	TGTGCCAGTAGCGCCCAGAGACAGATAGCTAATCAGCCCCAGCATTTT
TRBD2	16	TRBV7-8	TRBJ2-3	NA	CASSSRVAGSTDTQYF	TGTGCCAGCAGCTCGCGGGTAGCGGGGAGCACAGATACGCAGTATTTT
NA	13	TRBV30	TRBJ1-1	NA	CATKTGRGTEAFF	TGTGCCACGAAGACAGGAAGGGGCACTGAAGCTTTCTTT
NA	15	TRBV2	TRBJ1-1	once	CASSAKVELNTEAFF	TGTGCCAGCAGTGCAAAAGTTGAGTTGAACACTGAAGCTTTCTTT
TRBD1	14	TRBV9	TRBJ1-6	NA	CASSVGQGNSPLHF	TGTGCCAGCAGCGTAGGACAGGGGAATTCACCCCTCCACTTT
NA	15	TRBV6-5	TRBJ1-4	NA	CASSYSGGRDGKLFF	TGTGCCAGCAGTTACTCGGGGGGGCGCGATGGAAAACTGTTTTTT
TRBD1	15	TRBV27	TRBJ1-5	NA	CASSPRPTGTALRHF	TGTGCCAGCAGTCCAAGACCCACCGGGACAGCCCTACGACATTTT
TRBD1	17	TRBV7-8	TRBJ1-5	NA	CASSVDRPAVGGQPQHF	TGTGCCAGCAGCGTGGACAGGCCAGCGGTTGGGGGTCAGCCCCAGCATTTT
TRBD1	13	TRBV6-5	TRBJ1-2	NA	CASTRQGASGYTF	TGTGCCAGCACCCGACAGGGGGCAAGTGGCTACACCTTC
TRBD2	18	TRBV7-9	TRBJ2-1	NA	CASSGGLAGGPSYNEQFF	TGTGCCAGCAGCGGGGGACTAGCGGGAGGTCCCTCCTACAATGAGCAGTTCTTC
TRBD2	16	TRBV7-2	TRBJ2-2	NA	CASSFTSGGAFGELFF	TGTGCCAGCAGTTTTACTAGCGGGGGGGCCTTCGGGGAGCTGTTTTTT
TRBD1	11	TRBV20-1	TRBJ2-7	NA	CSAQDRGEQYF	TGCAGTGCCCAGGACAGGGGGGAGCAGTACTTC
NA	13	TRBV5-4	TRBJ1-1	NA	CASLRGPRAEAFF	TGTGCCAGCCTCAGGGGCCCCAGGGCTGAAGCTTTCTTT
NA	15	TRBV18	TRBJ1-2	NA	CASSPGEQGYYGYTF	TGTGCCAGCTCACCAGGGGAACAGGGCTACTATGGCTACACCTTC
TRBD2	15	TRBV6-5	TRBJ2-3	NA	CASSLLAGRADTQYF	TGTGCCAGCAGCCTACTAGCGGGAAGGGCAGATACGCAGTATTTT
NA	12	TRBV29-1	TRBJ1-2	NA	CSARDTGYGYTF	TGCAGCGCCCGAGACACAGGCTATGGCTACACCTTC